The source of this T cell receptor (beta chain) is a study of immune evolution from preneoplasia to lung adenocarcinoma. Study-level results: Clonality was highest in normal lung, lower in later-stage lesions apparently.

In this sample, this clone turned up a few times. What it binds is unknown. Germline values: CDR1 LGHNA, CDR2 YSLEER. V dropped 3 bases and J dropped 2; count of bases not matched to a gene: 0. The CDR3 contains 14 residues. TCRdb's copy holds only in-frame clones and misses some; the assay was immunoSEQ multiplex PCR. The data hold about 4,000 clones, with around 76% observed a single time. The V gene is TRBV4-3, the J gene TRBJ2-7; 11 bases align to TRBD1. The specimen was FFPE minimally invasive lung adenocarcinoma tissue. This receptor was taken from a person between 65 and 79 years old with lung adenocarcinoma. The CDR3 region is CASSQGQGAYEQYF. The CDR3 DNA reads as TGCGCCAGCAGCCAGGGACAGGGGGCCTACGAGCAGTACTTC.